A selection of T cell receptor beta chains follows, all from one sample in a study of T cell responses to AZD1222 COVID-19 vaccine. TCRdb's copy holds only in-frame clones and misses some; the assay was immunoSEQ multiplex PCR. The sample includes about 86,000 clones, 89% of them seen just once. The sequencing here drew on peripheral blood, taken 28 days after the second AZD1222 dose. Receptors were obtained from an adult who received the AZD1222 COVID-19 vaccine. Both conserved end residues are part of each CDR3. The D gene is left open where the match is weak. Clone size is given for some rows only: seen once, a few or many times, or a class if the clone is expanded.

v_gene: TRBV11-2
d_gene: TRBD1
abundance: -
j_gene: TRBJ1-5
CDR3aa: CASSAATGTGGNQPQHF
CDR3nt: TGTGCCAGCAGCGCGGCGACCGGGACAGGGGGCAATCAGCCCCAGCATTTT

v_gene: TRBV12-3/TRBV12-4
d_gene: -
abundance: -
j_gene: TRBJ1-2
CDR3aa: CASSLGEDGYTF
CDR3nt: TGTGCCAGCAGTTTAGGAGAGGATGGCTACACCTTC

v_gene: TRBV25-1
d_gene: TRBD1
abundance: -
j_gene: TRBJ1-6
CDR3aa: CASSQVTGGSSPLHF
CDR3nt: TGTGCCAGCAGTCAAGTAACAGGGGGCAGTTCACCCCTCCACTTT

v_gene: TRBV7-8
d_gene: -
abundance: -
j_gene: TRBJ2-5
CDR3aa: CASSLGIGGGGFFQTQYF
CDR3nt: TGTGCCAGCAGCTTAGGAATAGGGGGGGGAGGATTTTTTCAGACCCAGTACTTC

v_gene: TRBV4-3
d_gene: -
abundance: -
j_gene: TRBJ1-1
CDR3aa: CASSQDSVNTEAFF
CDR3nt: TGCGCCAGCAGCCAAGACAGTGTGAACACTGAAGCTTTCTTT

v_gene: TRBV7-9
d_gene: -
abundance: -
j_gene: TRBJ1-5
CDR3aa: CASSEDRIGNQPQHF
CDR3nt: TGTGCCAGCAGCGAGGACAGAATCGGCAATCAGCCCCAGCATTTT

v_gene: TRBV7-9
d_gene: TRBD2
abundance: once
j_gene: TRBJ2-3
CDR3aa: CASSLGLAGGPGSDTQYF
CDR3nt: TGTGCCAGCAGCTTGGGACTAGCGGGGGGGCCTGGCTCAGATACGCAGTATTTT

v_gene: TRBV2
d_gene: TRBD1
abundance: -
j_gene: TRBJ1-5
CDR3aa: CASRRTGVGVGNQPQHF
CDR3nt: TGTGCCAGCAGAAGGACAGGGGTGGGTGTTGGCAATCAGCCCCAGCATTTT

v_gene: TRBV7-3
d_gene: -
abundance: -
j_gene: TRBJ1-1
CDR3aa: CASSQQGNTEAFF
CDR3nt: TGTGCCAGCAGCCAACAGGGGAACACTGAAGCTTTCTTT

v_gene: TRBV4-3
d_gene: -
abundance: -
j_gene: TRBJ1-1
CDR3aa: CASSQSAPGHEAFF
CDR3nt: TGCGCCAGCAGCCAATCCGCACCGGGACACGAAGCTTTCTTT

v_gene: TRBV19
d_gene: TRBD2
abundance: -
j_gene: TRBJ2-2
CDR3aa: CASSISTVGGGYLTGELFF
CDR3nt: TGTGCCAGTAGTATCTCCACGGTTGGCGGGGGGTATTTAACCGGGGAGCTGTTTTTT

v_gene: TRBV5-4
d_gene: -
abundance: -
j_gene: TRBJ2-2
CDR3aa: CASSSGLRGHTGELFF
CDR3nt: TGTGCCAGCAGCTCGGGTCTGCGGGGTCACACCGGGGAGCTGTTTTTT

v_gene: TRBV9
d_gene: -
abundance: -
j_gene: TRBJ2-2
CDR3aa: CASSAEGVTNTGELFF
CDR3nt: TGTGCCAGCAGCGCCGAGGGCGTCACGAACACCGGGGAGCTGTTTTTT

v_gene: TRBV9
d_gene: TRBD1
abundance: -
j_gene: TRBJ2-5
CDR3aa: CASSASGTVLGTQYF
CDR3nt: TGTGCCAGCAGCGCCTCCGGGACAGTGCTCGGGACCCAGTACTTC

v_gene: TRBV30
d_gene: TRBD1
abundance: -
j_gene: TRBJ1-5
CDR3aa: CAWSQTGGGQPQHF
CDR3nt: TGTGCCTGGAGCCAGACAGGGGGCGGGCAGCCCCAGCATTTT

v_gene: TRBV5-4
d_gene: -
abundance: once
j_gene: TRBJ2-3
CDR3aa: CASSPVSTDTQYF
CDR3nt: TGTGCCAGCAGCCCGGTTAGCACAGATACGCAGTATTTT

v_gene: TRBV19
d_gene: TRBD2
abundance: -
j_gene: TRBJ2-7
CDR3aa: CASSYAGGPNEQYF
CDR3nt: TGTGCCAGTAGTTACGCGGGGGGGCCCAACGAGCAGTACTTC

v_gene: TRBV9
d_gene: TRBD1
abundance: -
j_gene: TRBJ1-6
CDR3aa: CASSIDRDNSPLHF
CDR3nt: TGTGCCAGCAGCATTGACAGGGATAATTCACCCCTCCACTTT

v_gene: TRBV7-2
d_gene: -
abundance: -
j_gene: TRBJ2-1
CDR3aa: CASRNPAGEQFF
CDR3nt: TGTGCCAGCAGAAACCCAGCGGGTGAGCAGTTCTTC

v_gene: TRBV28
d_gene: -
abundance: -
j_gene: TRBJ1-5
CDR3aa: CASLRDVYSNQPQHF
CDR3nt: TGTGCCAGTCTCCGGGACGTATATAGCAATCAGCCCCAGCATTTT

v_gene: TRBV9
d_gene: TRBD1
abundance: -
j_gene: TRBJ2-2
CDR3aa: CASSVSDRGYTGELFF
CDR3nt: TGTGCCAGCAGCGTATCGGACAGGGGATACACCGGGGAGCTGTTTTTT

v_gene: TRBV14
d_gene: TRBD1
abundance: -
j_gene: TRBJ2-7
CDR3aa: CASSQDQGARSYEQYF
CDR3nt: TGTGCCAGCAGCCAAGATCAGGGGGCAAGGTCCTACGAGCAGTACTTC

v_gene: TRBV6-1
d_gene: -
abundance: -
j_gene: TRBJ1-3
CDR3aa: CASSELGGNTIYF
CDR3nt: TGTGCCAGCAGTGAACTTGGAGGAAACACCATATATTTT

v_gene: TRBV5-3
d_gene: -
abundance: -
j_gene: TRBJ1-5
CDR3aa: CARSLRPKQQPQHF
CDR3nt: TGTGCCAGAAGCTTGCGGCCAAAGCAACAGCCCCAGCATTTT

v_gene: TRBV4-3
d_gene: -
abundance: -
j_gene: TRBJ2-7
CDR3aa: CASSLGHLYEQYF
CDR3nt: TGCGCCAGCAGCCTGGGACACCTCTACGAGCAGTACTTC

v_gene: TRBV28
d_gene: -
abundance: -
j_gene: TRBJ1-5
CDR3aa: CASSSTGFTRRPQHF
CDR3nt: TGTGCCAGCAGTTCGACGGGATTCACCCGAAGGCCCCAGCATTTT

v_gene: TRBV9
d_gene: -
abundance: -
j_gene: TRBJ2-7
CDR3aa: CASSVEEGPNYEQYF
CDR3nt: TGTGCCAGCAGCGTAGAGGAGGGGCCCAACTACGAGCAGTACTTC

v_gene: TRBV5-6
d_gene: -
abundance: -
j_gene: TRBJ2-2
CDR3aa: CASGHWVGPGPGELFF
CDR3nt: TGTGCCAGCGGACATTGGGTGGGTCCCGGCCCCGGGGAGCTGTTTTTT

v_gene: TRBV27
d_gene: -
abundance: -
j_gene: TRBJ1-1
CDR3aa: CASSPSSGETPTEAFF
CDR3nt: TGTGCCAGCAGCCCCAGTAGTGGGGAGACCCCCACTGAAGCTTTCTTT

v_gene: TRBV2
d_gene: TRBD1
abundance: -
j_gene: TRBJ1-2
CDR3aa: CASSEGQGNVGYTF
CDR3nt: TGTGCCAGCAGTGAAGGACAGGGGAATGTTGGCTACACCTTC

v_gene: TRBV7-9
d_gene: TRBD1
abundance: -
j_gene: TRBJ2-3
CDR3aa: CASSKATGAADTQYF
CDR3nt: TGTGCCAGCAGCAAAGCGACAGGGGCGGCAGATACGCAGTATTTT

v_gene: TRBV7-9
d_gene: -
abundance: -
j_gene: TRBJ2-5
CDR3aa: CAGKYAGRETQYF
CDR3nt: TGTGCCGGGAAATACGCGGGTCGAGAGACCCAGTACTTC

v_gene: TRBV7-9
d_gene: -
abundance: once
j_gene: TRBJ1-3
CDR3aa: CASSYGRDQVASGNTIYF
CDR3nt: TGTGCCAGCAGCTACGGGAGAGACCAGGTAGCCTCTGGAAACACCATATATTTT

v_gene: TRBV6-1
d_gene: -
abundance: -
j_gene: TRBJ1-2
CDR3aa: CASSEFLGYTF
CDR3nt: TGTGCCAGCAGTGAATTTTTAGGCTACACCTTC

v_gene: TRBV6-2/TRBV6-3
d_gene: TRBD1
abundance: -
j_gene: TRBJ1-1
CDR3aa: CASSYHRGPEAFF
CDR3nt: TGTGCCAGCAGTTACCACAGGGGGCCGGAAGCTTTCTTT

v_gene: TRBV5-4
d_gene: TRBD2
abundance: -
j_gene: TRBJ2-1
CDR3aa: CASSPGGGEYMNEQFF
CDR3nt: TGTGCCAGCAGCCCGGGGGGGGGAGAGTACATGAATGAGCAGTTCTTC

v_gene: TRBV10-3
d_gene: TRBD2
abundance: -
j_gene: TRBJ2-5
CDR3aa: CAISLSSGGLETQYF
CDR3nt: TGTGCCATCAGTCTATCTAGCGGGGGTCTAGAGACCCAGTACTTC

v_gene: TRBV27
d_gene: -
abundance: -
j_gene: TRBJ1-2
CDR3aa: CASSYSGHGYGYTF
CDR3nt: TGTGCCAGCAGTTATTCAGGGCACGGCTATGGCTACACCTTC

v_gene: TRBV11-2
d_gene: -
abundance: -
j_gene: TRBJ2-1
CDR3aa: CASSLGLVSYNEQFF
CDR3nt: TGTGCCAGCAGCTTAGGACTAGTCTCCTACAATGAGCAGTTCTTC

v_gene: TRBV7-2
d_gene: -
abundance: -
j_gene: TRBJ2-1
CDR3aa: CASSLAGGGEQFF
CDR3nt: TGTGCCAGCAGCTTAGCGGGGGGCGGTGAGCAGTTCTTC

v_gene: TRBV6-2/TRBV6-3
d_gene: -
abundance: -
j_gene: TRBJ1-5
CDR3aa: CASSYSMGHLSNQPQHF
CDR3nt: TGTGCCAGCAGTTACTCGATGGGACATCTTAGCAATCAGCCCCAGCATTTT

v_gene: TRBV5-1
d_gene: -
abundance: once
j_gene: TRBJ2-1
CDR3aa: CASSLGTSQGDEQFF
CDR3nt: TGCGCCAGCAGCTTGGGTACTAGCCAGGGCGATGAGCAGTTCTTC